What follows are 18 T cell receptor beta chains derived from one specimen sequenced in a study of T cell responses to AZD1222 COVID-19 vaccine (dated by TCRdb to the early 2020s). The time point label, as the study defines it: baseline before first vaccination. Libraries were made using the immunoSEQ multiplex PCR assay. The clones in this table, taken by TCRdb from immuneACCESS, are in-frame only. Not every clone is retained; where verified, under half of the shortfall comes from an unresolved V gene, and the cause of the rest is unknown. This sample lists 90,000 to 100,000 clones; approximately 90% were detected once. Over 6.5% of the sample lies in the top ten. The sequencing used peripheral blood, collected on day 0 of AZD1222 vaccination. The source is an adult in good health.

V gene TRBV18 combines with J gene TRBJ1-3, with no clear D. The CDR3 length is 16 residues. V gave up 3 bases and J gave up 2 bases, with 14 bases separating them. The V gene's germline CDR1 is KGHSH and CDR2 LQKENI. CDR3: CASSPPRAGTGNTIYF. The DNA of the CDR3 is TGTGCCAGCTCACCTCCTCGGGCGGGGACTGGAAACACCATATATTTT.

V gene TRBV24-1 combines with J gene TRBJ1-2; 9 bases align to TRBD1. V was pared by 3 bases and J by 6 bases, with 4 bases of the junction left unmatched. Germline V lookup: CDR1 KGHDR, CDR2 SFDVKD. This CDR3 region has 14 residues. Written as DNA, the CDR3 is TGTGCCACCAGTGATCCCGGGACAGGGAATGGCTACACCTTC. Its protein is CATSDPGTGNGYTF.

V usage is TRBV27 and J usage is TRBJ1-2; D is ambiguous. V lost 4 bases and J 0 bases, leaving 6 bases between the germline ends. The CDR3 is 13 residues long. Germline-derived CDR1 and CDR2 are MNHEY and SMNVEV (reference sequence). In DNA form, the CDR3 reads TGTGCCAGCAGTTGGAAAGCTAACTATGGCTACACCTTC. This gives the protein CASSWKANYGYTF.

The gene calls are TRBV28 and TRBJ2-1; 12 nucleotides agree with TRBD2. The J segment lost 9 bases and the V segment lost 3 bases, leaving 9 bases of the junction unmatched. CDR1 and CDR2 (germline): MDHEN, SYDVKM. The CDR3 spans 16 residues. The CDR3 region has the DNA TGTGCCAGCAGTTTTCTAGCGGGGGGGAAAGTAGGTGAGCAGTTCTTC. Amino acids: CASSFLAGGKVGEQFF.

The chain recombines TRBV6-5 with TRBJ2-7; D remains ambiguous. The CDR3 length is 13 residues. The V and J ends lost 6 bases and 4 bases respectively, with 13 bases between them. The germline V gene has CDR1 MNHEY and CDR2 SVGAGI. The CDR3, as DNA: TGTGCCAGCAGGCCCTTAGGCCCGTACGAGCAGTACTTC. Amino acid sequence: CASRPLGPYEQYF.

The CDR3 region is CASSRLDGGYGYTF. Here the CDR3 DNA reads TGTGCCAGCAGCCGACTAGATGGAGGCTATGGCTACACCTTC. The V gene is TRBV14, the J gene TRBJ1-2; D ambiguous. The CDR3 contains 14 residues. CDR1 is SGHDN and CDR2 is FVKESK in the germline V gene. V dropped 4 bases and J dropped 4 bases, with 13 bases sitting between them.

The chain couples TRBV7-2 to TRBJ2-5; D is unclear. V was cut by 0 bases and J by 5 bases, with 13 bases left in between. The CDR3 runs to 15 residues. Germline assignment: CDR1 SGHTA and CDR2 FQGNSA. The CDR3 nucleotides are TGTGCCAGCAGCTTAGCGTTTCCCAGTGTGGAGACCCAGTACTTC. It translates to CASSLAFPSVETQYF.

The gene calls are TRBV25-1 and TRBJ2-3; tentatively, D is TRBD2 (5 bases). Germline V gene sequence: CDR1 MGHDK, CDR2 SYGVNS. The CDR3 length is 16 residues. V dropped 8 bases and J dropped 3 bases, with 21 bases sitting between them. This CDR3 reads CASSEGLNELTDTQYF. Here the CDR3 DNA reads TGTGCCAGCTCTGAGGGCCTAAATGAATTAACAGATACGCAGTATTTT.

This rearrangement joins TRBV5-1 to TRBJ1-4, with D maybe TRBD1 (5 bases). The CDR3 totals 15 residues. Germline V gene lookup returns CDR1 SGHRS and CDR2 YFSETQ. Trimming stripped 3 bases from V and 4 bases from J, with 13 bases between. CDR3 protein: CASSSLSGGNEKLFF. As DNA, the CDR3 is TGCGCCAGCAGCTCACTCTCTGGGGGTAATGAAAAACTGTTTTTT.

The chain joins TRBV5-5 to TRBJ1-2, with TRBD1 identical over 7 bases. The CDR3 runs 15 residues. The germline gives CDR1 SGHKS, CDR2 YYEKEE (reference sequence). With V trimmed by 4 bases and J by 2 bases, 8 bases remained unmatched. The CDR3 coding sequence is TGTGCCAGCAGCCGAACTGGGACAGACAACTATGGCTACACCTTC. Amino acid sequence: CASSRTGTDNYGYTF.

The chain has TRBV7-9 and TRBJ1-4; D unclear. The CDR3 extends over 13 amino acids. V lost 6 bases, J lost 6 bases, and 11 bases lay in between. Per the germline V gene, CDR1 is SEHNR and CDR2 is FQNEAQ (reference sequence). The CDR3 nucleotides read TGTGCCAGCAGACAAAGCATGGATGAAAAACTGTTTTTT. Protein: CASRQSMDEKLFF.

The V and J genes are TRBV11-2 and TRBJ2-7; weak D call: TRBD2 (7 bases). V was shortened by 2 bases and J by 6 bases, with 14 bases between the two germline ends. The germline V gene has CDR1 SGHAT and CDR2 FQNNGV. The CDR3 has 14 amino acids. CDR3 protein: CASSLRAGEGEQYF. The CDR3 nucleotides are TGTGCCAGCAGCTTAAGGGCAGGGGAGGGCGAGCAGTACTTC.

J is TRBJ1-6 and V is TRBV12-3 or TRBV12-4; 7 nucleotides agree with TRBD1. With V trimmed by 5 bases and J by 10 bases, 2 bases remained unmatched. CDR3 length equals 12 residues. As DNA, the CDR3 is TGTGCCAGCAGTACAGGGGTCTCACCCCTCCACTTT. Translated, it gives CASSTGVSPLHF.

V usage is TRBV24-1 and J usage is TRBJ1-6; 7 bases fit TRBD1. Germline V gene lookup returns CDR1 KGHDR and CDR2 SFDVKD. This CDR3 has 14 amino acids. V was pared by 9 bases and J by 0 bases, with 1 base of the junction left unmatched. In nucleotides, the CDR3 is TGTGCCACCCAGGGGGGCTCCTATAATTCACCCCTCCACTTT. Its protein product is CATQGGSYNSPLHF.

This sequence joins TRBV19 and TRBJ1-6, with TRBD1 matching over 10 bases. CDR3 length: 16 residues. Germline V CDR1 and CDR2: LNHDA, SQIVND (reference sequence). The ends lost 8 bases at V and 0 bases at J; junction bases unmatched: 4. As DNA, the CDR3 is TGTGCCAGTCAGACAGGGGGCACCTCCTATAATTCACCCCTCCACTTT. This encodes CASQTGGTSYNSPLHF.

The chain couples TRBV7-8 to TRBJ1-4, with 7 bases aligning to TRBD1. There are 15 residues in the CDR3. V dropped 1 base and J dropped 7; count of bases not matched to a gene: 6. Germline CDR1 SGHVS, CDR2 FQNEAQ. CDR3 protein: CASSLGGTVGEKLFF. Here the CDR3 DNA reads TGTGCCAGCAGCTTAGGTGGGACAGTAGGTGAAAAACTGTTTTTT.

This chain uses TRBV18 with TRBJ2-5; a weak D match, TRBD2 (6 bases). This CDR3 has 15 amino acids. Germline V gives CDR1 KGHSH, CDR2 LQKENI. V gave up 3 bases and J gave up 3 bases, with 14 bases separating them. The chain's CDR3 is CASSPRGLVEETQYF. The CDR3 coding sequence is TGTGCCAGCTCACCTAGGGGACTGGTCGAAGAGACCCAGTACTTC.

V usage is TRBV5-8 and J usage is TRBJ1-3; D unresolved. The germline CDR1 and CDR2 sequences are SGHTS and YDEGEE. This CDR3 has 13 amino acids. Trimming pared 5 bases from V and 1 base from J, leaving 7 bases between. CDR3 sequence: CASSRRSGNTIYF. CDR3 bases: TGTGCCAGCAGTAGGAGGTCTGGAAACACCATATATTTT.